Given below is one T cell receptor (beta chain) in context. Its antigen is not known. Trimming at V came to 3 bases and at J to 6 bases, leaving 6 bases not matched to a gene. The CDR3 sequence is 17 residues long. In germline, CDR1 is SGHNT, CDR2 YYREEE (reference sequence). The data stem from a study of cytomegalovirus exposure and HLA in healthy donors. Both 60 Vbeta primers and 13 Jbeta primers went into the PCR. Measured with immunoSEQ multiplex PCR; TCRdb has only the in-frame clones, and not every one. The sample gives 90,000 to 120,000 clones, roughly 69% of which show up once; around 2.5% is in the top ten. Points from the study as a whole: Rare TCR sequences dominated, though some public TCRs recurred in many donors. In an earlier analysis, most TCR beta V segments were productive about 87% or about 30% of the time. As a later analysis showed, a missense DCLRE1C variant was linked to trimming of TCR beta V- and J-genes. The likely origin of a cluster of highly shared sequence variants was a sequencing artifact.

The genes are TRBV5-4 and TRBJ2-1, with 16 bases lining up with TRBD2. The TCR originated in a man aged 45-60 years in good health and CMV-seropositive. Sequencing was performed on PBMCs. The CDR3 bases are TGTGCCAGCAGCTCCGGGACTAGCGGGAGGGCGTTCAATGAGCAGTTCTTC. This sequence encodes CASSSGTSGRAFNEQFF.